This record covers a single T cell receptor beta chain. This clonotype was counted only a few times. Its antigen remains undetermined. No qualities accompany the bases; no much larger clone lies one base away. The sequencer was an Illumina MiSeq. Through fastp at Q25 and MiXCR, TCRdb rebuilt clones from the public reads, retaining in-frame beta chains. For every CDR3 protein sequence, its rows merge into one entry that carries the most common genes and DNA. This sample lists approximately 97,000 distinct CDR3 sequences; around a third were detected once. The ten largest make up roughly 2.4% of the sample. The data are from a study of type 1 regulatory T cells (dated by TCRdb to the early 2020s). Some background on the complete study: The study characterized an in vitro protocol that generated a Tr1-enriched, alloantigen-specific CD4 T cell product named T-allo10. T-allo10 was being tested clinically in patients with hematological malignancies who were undergoing allogeneic hematopoietic stem cell transplantation.

This receptor was identified in a human donor in good health. Sequencing was done on a sample of CD4+ T cells, either the whole sample or a sorted fraction (not recorded which).

The sequenced DNA is TGTGCCAGCAGCCTTGTGACAGGGATTCAAGAGACCCAGTACTTC. Its product reads: CASSLVTGIQETQYF. The sequence links TRBV5-6 to TRBJ2-5, with 7 junctional bases fitting TRBD1. The junction shows trimming of 4 bases on V and 2 bases on J, and the gene matches do not reach 8 bases of it. The cysteine opens and the phenylalanine closes a CDR3 of 15 amino acids. Only the CDR3 part of the read is kept: 45 bases, read in frame from the first base. The CDR1 and CDR2 encoded by the germline V gene are SGHDT and YYEEEE.